The rows below give T cell receptor beta chains drawn from one sample of a study of control samples from healthy donors and cancer patients. The protocol was immunoSEQ multiplex PCR, while the TCRdb copy is restricted to in-frame clones and leaves out a portion. The table shows about 61,000 clones, with 90% occurring only once. Input material: PBMCs. The source of these receptors is a man between 60 and 70 years old with colorectal cancer. Each CDR3 is given with its conserved first and last residue. D genes are given only for firm matches. Some rows mark clone size as missing; the rest say once, few, many or name a class of expanded clone.

cdr3_length: 16; j_call: TRBJ2-3; clone_size: NA; v_call: TRBV11-1; d_call: NA; cdr3_nt: TGTGCCAGCAGCTCGCAGCATGGGGGCGGCACAGATACGCAGTATTTT; cdr3_aa: CASSSQHGGGTDTQYF
cdr3_length: 15; j_call: TRBJ1-4; clone_size: NA; v_call: TRBV5-1; d_call: TRBD1; cdr3_nt: TGCGCCAGCAGTTTTCAAGGGGGCCTTAATGAAAAACTGTTTTTT; cdr3_aa: CASSFQGGLNEKLFF
cdr3_length: 16; j_call: TRBJ2-2; clone_size: large; v_call: TRBV30; d_call: NA; cdr3_nt: TGTGCCTGGGTACTTAGGGAGGCGGCGACCACCGGGGAGCTGTTTTTT; cdr3_aa: CAWVLREAATTGELFF
cdr3_length: 17; j_call: TRBJ2-2; clone_size: NA; v_call: TRBV7-8; d_call: NA; cdr3_nt: TGTGCCAGCAGCTTACGGACCACGACAAGTCCACACGGGGAGCTGTTTTTT; cdr3_aa: CASSLRTTTSPHGELFF
cdr3_length: 16; j_call: TRBJ2-1; clone_size: NA; v_call: TRBV19; d_call: NA; cdr3_nt: TGTGCCAGTAGTATGCTCCGGGGAAGAGGACGTGGTGAGCAGTTCTTC; cdr3_aa: CASSMLRGRGRGEQFF
cdr3_length: 15; j_call: TRBJ2-5; clone_size: NA; v_call: TRBV20-1; d_call: NA; cdr3_nt: TGCAGTGCTAGTACGGCGGGCCAGCCCCAAGAGACCCAGTACTTC; cdr3_aa: CSASTAGQPQETQYF
cdr3_length: 16; j_call: TRBJ2-7; clone_size: NA; v_call: TRBV3-1/TRBV3-2; d_call: NA; cdr3_nt: TGTGCCAGCAGCCAGAGAGCAAAGGCTACCCCGGGAGAGCAGTACTTC; cdr3_aa: CASSQRAKATPGEQYF
cdr3_length: 17; j_call: TRBJ1-5; clone_size: NA; v_call: TRBV19; d_call: TRBD1; cdr3_nt: TGTGCCAGTAGTAGTAATATTCGACAGGGGGTATTTCAGCCCCAGCATTTT; cdr3_aa: CASSSNIRQGVFQPQHF
cdr3_length: 13; j_call: TRBJ2-3; clone_size: NA; v_call: TRBV9; d_call: NA; cdr3_nt: TGTGCCAGCAGCGTGCGGACCACAGATACGCAGTATTTT; cdr3_aa: CASSVRTTDTQYF
cdr3_length: 15; j_call: TRBJ2-7; clone_size: NA; v_call: TRBV7-9; d_call: TRBD1; cdr3_nt: TGTGCCAGCAGCCCAAGGGACAGGGGATCCTACGAGCAGTACTTC; cdr3_aa: CASSPRDRGSYEQYF
cdr3_length: 16; j_call: TRBJ2-1; clone_size: NA; v_call: TRBV7-9; d_call: TRBD1; cdr3_nt: TGTGCCAGCAGCTCAGCGGGCGCAGGGGGCCGGAATGAGCAGTTCTTC; cdr3_aa: CASSSAGAGGRNEQFF
cdr3_length: 15; j_call: TRBJ1-2; clone_size: NA; v_call: TRBV18; d_call: NA; cdr3_nt: TGTGCCAGCTCAAATACACCAGAGGGACCATATGGCTACACCTTC; cdr3_aa: CASSNTPEGPYGYTF
cdr3_length: 13; j_call: TRBJ2-2; clone_size: NA; v_call: TRBV20-1; d_call: NA; cdr3_nt: TGCAGTGCTAGTAGGGCAGGGGTGGGGGAGCTGTTTTTT; cdr3_aa: CSASRAGVGELFF
cdr3_length: 15; j_call: TRBJ2-3; clone_size: NA; v_call: TRBV6-1; d_call: TRBD1; cdr3_nt: TGTGCCAGCAGTGAAAGGGGGCCTAGCACAGATACGCAGTATTTT; cdr3_aa: CASSERGPSTDTQYF
cdr3_length: 15; j_call: TRBJ2-5; clone_size: NA; v_call: TRBV27; d_call: TRBD2; cdr3_nt: TGTGCCAGCAGTTTGTACAGCGGGGGGGCCGGGACCCAGTACTTC; cdr3_aa: CASSLYSGGAGTQYF
cdr3_length: 8; j_call: TRBJ1-2; clone_size: NA; v_call: TRBV30; d_call: NA; cdr3_nt: TGTGCCTTAGACGGCTACACCTTC; cdr3_aa: CALDGYTF
cdr3_length: 13; j_call: TRBJ2-2; clone_size: NA; v_call: TRBV6-5; d_call: NA; cdr3_nt: TGTGCCTCCCGGACTTATCGAGCCGGGGAGCTGTTTTTT; cdr3_aa: CASRTYRAGELFF
cdr3_length: 11; j_call: TRBJ2-7; clone_size: NA; v_call: TRBV19; d_call: NA; cdr3_nt: TGTGCCACCTCCGACAGCTACGAGCAGTACTTC; cdr3_aa: CATSDSYEQYF
cdr3_length: 15; j_call: TRBJ2-1; clone_size: NA; v_call: TRBV5-4; d_call: NA; cdr3_nt: TGTGCCAGCAGCCCCGAGGGGGGCTCCTACAATGAGCAGTTCTTC; cdr3_aa: CASSPEGGSYNEQFF
cdr3_length: 16; j_call: TRBJ2-2; clone_size: NA; v_call: TRBV14; d_call: NA; cdr3_nt: TGTGCCAGCAGCCAAGACTGGACACCGAACACCGGGGAGCTGTTTTTT; cdr3_aa: CASSQDWTPNTGELFF
cdr3_length: 17; j_call: TRBJ1-6; clone_size: NA; v_call: TRBV7-8; d_call: NA; cdr3_nt: TGTGCCAGCAGCTTAGTAGGCGGACGAATATCCGGGTCACCCCTCCACTTT; cdr3_aa: CASSLVGGRISGSPLHF
cdr3_length: 16; j_call: TRBJ1-5; clone_size: NA; v_call: TRBV10-3; d_call: NA; cdr3_nt: TGTGCCATCAGTGGGGACTACTCACGGGGCAATCAGCCCCAGCATTTT; cdr3_aa: CAISGDYSRGNQPQHF
cdr3_length: 15; j_call: TRBJ2-7; clone_size: NA; v_call: TRBV9; d_call: NA; cdr3_nt: TGTGCCAGCAGCGAGCAGGGAACCAGCTCCTACGAGCAGTACTTC; cdr3_aa: CASSEQGTSSYEQYF
cdr3_length: 15; j_call: TRBJ2-5; clone_size: NA; v_call: TRBV3-1/TRBV3-2; d_call: NA; cdr3_nt: TGTGCCAGCAGCTCCTGGGCGGGACCCCAAGAGACCCAGTACTTC; cdr3_aa: CASSSWAGPQETQYF
cdr3_length: 14; j_call: TRBJ2-1; clone_size: NA; v_call: TRBV6-5; d_call: TRBD2; cdr3_nt: TGTGCCAGCCGGGGTAGCGGGGCCTACAATGAGCAGTTCTTC; cdr3_aa: CASRGSGAYNEQFF
cdr3_length: 13; j_call: TRBJ2-7; clone_size: few; v_call: TRBV7-3; d_call: NA; cdr3_nt: TGTGCCAGCAGCTTACTTGGGGATTCGGTGCAGTACTTC; cdr3_aa: CASSLLGDSVQYF
cdr3_length: 16; j_call: TRBJ2-2; clone_size: NA; v_call: TRBV5-4; d_call: NA; cdr3_nt: TGTGCCAGCAGCGAGCCGGGACTCCGCCACTCCGGGGAGCTGTTTTTT; cdr3_aa: CASSEPGLRHSGELFF
cdr3_length: 16; j_call: TRBJ2-5; clone_size: once; v_call: TRBV5-5; d_call: TRBD2; cdr3_nt: TGTGCCAGCAGCTCGGGAGGGGCGTTCGCGGGAGAGACCCAGTACTTC; cdr3_aa: CASSSGGAFAGETQYF
cdr3_length: 15; j_call: TRBJ1-4; clone_size: NA; v_call: TRBV3-1/TRBV3-2; d_call: NA; cdr3_nt: TGTGCCAGCAGCCGTCGGAGAGGGGTTGAAGAAAAACTGTTTTTT; cdr3_aa: CASSRRRGVEEKLFF
cdr3_length: 14; j_call: TRBJ2-7; clone_size: NA; v_call: TRBV2; d_call: TRBD2; cdr3_nt: TGTGCCAGCAGTGAACTCAGCGGGAGCTACGAGCAGTACTTC; cdr3_aa: CASSELSGSYEQYF
cdr3_length: 12; j_call: TRBJ1-1; clone_size: NA; v_call: TRBV2; d_call: TRBD1; cdr3_nt: TGTGCCAGCAGTGAACGGGACAGTGAAGCTTTCTTT; cdr3_aa: CASSERDSEAFF
cdr3_length: 13; j_call: TRBJ2-6; clone_size: NA; v_call: TRBV11-1; d_call: NA; cdr3_nt: TGTGCCAGCAGCTTTGCTGGGGCCAACGTCCTGACTTTC; cdr3_aa: CASSFAGANVLTF
cdr3_length: 13; j_call: TRBJ1-2; clone_size: NA; v_call: TRBV12-3/TRBV12-4; d_call: TRBD1; cdr3_nt: TGTGCCAGCAGTGGACAGGGGGCGCAAGGCTACACCTTC; cdr3_aa: CASSGQGAQGYTF
cdr3_length: 16; j_call: TRBJ2-2; clone_size: NA; v_call: TRBV10-1; d_call: TRBD2; cdr3_nt: TGCGCCAGCAGTAGACCTACGGGACTAGGAGTCGGGGAGCTGTTTTTT; cdr3_aa: CASSRPTGLGVGELFF
cdr3_length: 13; j_call: TRBJ1-2; clone_size: NA; v_call: TRBV5-1; d_call: NA; cdr3_nt: TGCGCCAGCAGGGTGAGGGGGAGCTATGGCTACACCTTC; cdr3_aa: CASRVRGSYGYTF
cdr3_length: 14; j_call: TRBJ2-7; clone_size: NA; v_call: TRBV9; d_call: TRBD1; cdr3_nt: TGTGCCAGCAGCTCCAGGGACAGTCCCTACGAGCAGTACTTC; cdr3_aa: CASSSRDSPYEQYF
cdr3_length: 16; j_call: TRBJ1-1; clone_size: NA; v_call: TRBV15; d_call: NA; cdr3_nt: TGTGCCACCAGCAGGGAATCCGGGGGGCCGAACACTGAAGCTTTCTTT; cdr3_aa: CATSRESGGPNTEAFF
cdr3_length: 16; j_call: TRBJ1-5; clone_size: NA; v_call: TRBV7-6; d_call: NA; cdr3_nt: TGTGCCAGCAGCTTAGCGCCTGGGGGTAGCAATCAGCCCCAGCATTTT; cdr3_aa: CASSLAPGGSNQPQHF
cdr3_length: 13; j_call: TRBJ1-6; clone_size: NA; v_call: TRBV30; d_call: NA; cdr3_nt: TGTGCCTGGAGGTTAGGGAAGGGCTCACCCCTCCACTTT; cdr3_aa: CAWRLGKGSPLHF
cdr3_length: 12; j_call: TRBJ2-2; clone_size: NA; v_call: TRBV11-3; d_call: NA; cdr3_nt: TGTGCCAGCAGCTTAGGTAACGGGGAGCTGTTTTTT; cdr3_aa: CASSLGNGELFF
cdr3_length: 15; j_call: TRBJ2-2; clone_size: NA; v_call: TRBV5-5; d_call: NA; cdr3_nt: TGTGCCAGCAGCTTGGGGCATAGGGCAGGCGGGGAGCTGTTTTTT; cdr3_aa: CASSLGHRAGGELFF
cdr3_length: 15; j_call: TRBJ2-1; clone_size: NA; v_call: TRBV5-1; d_call: NA; cdr3_nt: TGCGCCAGCATGGGGGGGCTAGCGTCCTACAATGAGCAGTTCTTC; cdr3_aa: CASMGGLASYNEQFF
cdr3_length: 18; j_call: TRBJ1-6; clone_size: NA; v_call: TRBV3-1/TRBV3-2; d_call: NA; cdr3_nt: TGTGCCAGCAGCCAAGTCCTCCCCCCCACAGTTCTTGGTTCACCCCTCCACTTT; cdr3_aa: CASSQVLPPTVLGSPLHF